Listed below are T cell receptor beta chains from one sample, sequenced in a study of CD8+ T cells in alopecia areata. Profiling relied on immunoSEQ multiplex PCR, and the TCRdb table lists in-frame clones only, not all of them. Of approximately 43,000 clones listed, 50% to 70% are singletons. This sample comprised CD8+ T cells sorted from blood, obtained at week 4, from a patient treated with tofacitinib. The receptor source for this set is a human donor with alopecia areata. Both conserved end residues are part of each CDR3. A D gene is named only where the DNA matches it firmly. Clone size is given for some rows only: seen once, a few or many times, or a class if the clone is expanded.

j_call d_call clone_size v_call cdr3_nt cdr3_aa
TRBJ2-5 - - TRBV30 TGTGCCTGGAGTGTAGCGGCGCGGGAGACCCAGTACTTC CAWSVAARETQYF
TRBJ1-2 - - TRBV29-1 TGCAGCGTTGATTTCAACACCTTC CSVDFNTF
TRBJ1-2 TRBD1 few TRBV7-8 TGTGCCAGCAGCCAGGGACAGGGGGTTGCTTATGGCTACACCTTC CASSQGQGVAYGYTF
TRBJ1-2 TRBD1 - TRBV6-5 TGTGCCAGCAGTTACTCGATGGACAGGGACGGCTACACCTTC CASSYSMDRDGYTF
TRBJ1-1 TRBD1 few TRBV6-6 TGTGCCAGCAGAGAAGGGGGCATGAACACTGAAGCTTTCTTT CASREGGMNTEAFF
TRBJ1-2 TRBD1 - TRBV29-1 TGCAGCGTTGAAGGGACAGGCGAAGGCACCTTC CSVEGTGEGTF
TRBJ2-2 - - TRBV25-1 TGTGCCAGCAGTGAAATCGGGGGAGTCGCCGGGGAGCTGTTTTTT CASSEIGGVAGELFF
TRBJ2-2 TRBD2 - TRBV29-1 TGCAGCGTTGTACTAGCGGGGAACACCGGGGAGCTGTTTTTT CSVVLAGNTGELFF
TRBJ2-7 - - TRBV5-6 TGTGCCAGCAGCTTAGGAGGTGAGCAGTACTTC CASSLGGEQYF
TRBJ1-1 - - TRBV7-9 TGTGCCAGCAGGTTGGGGAACACTGAAGCTTTCTTT CASRLGNTEAFF
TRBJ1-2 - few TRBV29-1 TGCAGCGTTGGGACAATCTATGGCTACACCTTC CSVGTIYGYTF
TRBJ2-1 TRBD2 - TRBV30 TGTGCCTACGGGGAGGGGTCCTCCTACAATGAGCAGTTCTTC CAYGEGSSYNEQFF
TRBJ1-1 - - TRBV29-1 TGCAGCGTCCAGGGGACCGTGGGAGCTTTCTTT CSVQGTVGAFF
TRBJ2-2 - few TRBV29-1 TGCAGCGTTGAGGGGGGCAGCGGGGAGCTGTTTTTT CSVEGGSGELFF
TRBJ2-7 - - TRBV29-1 TGCAGCGCAGTAGACGACTACGAGCAGTACTTC CSAVDDYEQYF
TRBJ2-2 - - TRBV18 TGTGCCAGCTCACCACAGGGTCCGAACACCGGGGAGCTGTTTTTT CASSPQGPNTGELFF
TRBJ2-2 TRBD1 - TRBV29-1 TGCAGCGTACTTCTCGGGACAGGGTGGACCGGGGAGCTGTTTTTT CSVLLGTGWTGELFF
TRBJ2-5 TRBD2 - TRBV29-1 TGCAGCGTTGAGGGGACAGCGGGGGGTAATGGAGCACAAGAGACCCAGTACTTC CSVEGTAGGNGAQETQYF
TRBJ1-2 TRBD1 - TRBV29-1 TGCAGCGTTGAGACTCCGGGACAGGACTATGGCTACACCTTC CSVETPGQDYGYTF
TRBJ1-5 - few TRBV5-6 TGTGCCAGCAGCGAAGGGGGCAATCAGCCCCAGCATTTT CASSEGGNQPQHF
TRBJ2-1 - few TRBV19 TGTGCCAGTAGTATGGAAAACAGGTTCAATGAGCAGTTCTTC CASSMENRFNEQFF
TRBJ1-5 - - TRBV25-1 TGTGCCAGCAGGCAGGGGAGCAATCAGCCCCAGCATTTT CASRQGSNQPQHF
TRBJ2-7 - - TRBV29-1 TGCAGCGTTGTAGACTCCTACGAGCAGTACTTC CSVVDSYEQYF
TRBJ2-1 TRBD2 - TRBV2 TGTGCCAGCACTGCTCCGAGCGGGGGGTACAGTGAGCAGTTCTTC CASTAPSGGYSEQFF
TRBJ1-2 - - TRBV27 TGTGCCAGCAGTCCGGGATCTAACTATGGCTACACCTTC CASSPGSNYGYTF
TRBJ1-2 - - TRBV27 TGTGCCAGCAGTCGGACCTCCGCTAACTATGGCTACACCTTC CASSRTSANYGYTF
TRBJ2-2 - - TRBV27 TGTGCCAGCAGTTTATTGACCGGGGAGCTGTTTTTT CASSLLTGELFF
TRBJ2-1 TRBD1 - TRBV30 TGTGCCTGGAGTGTACCGGGACAGTACAATGAGCAGTTCTTC CAWSVPGQYNEQFF
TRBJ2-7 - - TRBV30 TGTGCCTGTTCAGGGTTGGAAGCTTCCTACGAGCAGTACTTC CACSGLEASYEQYF
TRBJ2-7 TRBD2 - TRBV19 TGTGCCAGTAGTATCGGACTAGATGCCTACGAGCAGTACTTC CASSIGLDAYEQYF
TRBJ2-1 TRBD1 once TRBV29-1 TGCAGCGTGAGGACAGGGGGTTACAATGAGCAGTTCTTC CSVRTGGYNEQFF
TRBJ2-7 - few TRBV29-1 TGCAGCGGTACAGGGGGAGGGGAAGAGTCCTACGAGCAGTACTTC CSGTGGGEESYEQYF
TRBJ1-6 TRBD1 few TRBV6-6 TGTGCCAGCAGTTATGGGACAGCTGGGGGCTCACCCCTCCACTTT CASSYGTAGGSPLHF
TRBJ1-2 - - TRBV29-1 TGCAGCGTTGAAGATTTCGGACAGCCCTATGGCTACACCTTC CSVEDFGQPYGYTF